The clone carrying this T cell receptor (beta chain) has just a few counts. The antigen is undetermined. The time point is: blood 2 weeks post-SBRT. Treatment of the sample: 15 Gy SBRT to primary tumor, nephrectomy 4 weeks later. Radiation-treated patients gave blood at baseline, week 2 and week 4. This renal cell carcinoma was of the clear cell type. CDR1 and CDR2 from the germline V gene are SGHAT and FQNNGV. Between the trimmed V and J ends, which lost 6 bases and 2 bases, there was a span of 5 bases. The CDR3 has 11 residues. This sample is drawn from a study of radiation and T cells in renal cell carcinoma. Study summary: Nephrectomy followed 15 Gy stereotactic body radiation by 4 weeks.

TCRdb keeps only in-frame clones here, not all; method: immunoSEQ multiplex PCR. This table holds roughly 120,000 clones, over 75% found once. Study-level results: Top tumor clonotypes rose in blood 2 weeks post-radiation, then contracted.

This chain joins TRBV11-2 and TRBJ2-7; D is unclear. This TCR was recovered from a woman between 55 and 75 years old with renal cell carcinoma. Sequenced here: blood, sampled from a patient whose treatment included radiotherapy and nephrectomy. CDR3 sequence (DNA): TGTGCCAGCAGACAGACCTACGAGCAGTACTTC. Translation gives CASRQTYEQYF.